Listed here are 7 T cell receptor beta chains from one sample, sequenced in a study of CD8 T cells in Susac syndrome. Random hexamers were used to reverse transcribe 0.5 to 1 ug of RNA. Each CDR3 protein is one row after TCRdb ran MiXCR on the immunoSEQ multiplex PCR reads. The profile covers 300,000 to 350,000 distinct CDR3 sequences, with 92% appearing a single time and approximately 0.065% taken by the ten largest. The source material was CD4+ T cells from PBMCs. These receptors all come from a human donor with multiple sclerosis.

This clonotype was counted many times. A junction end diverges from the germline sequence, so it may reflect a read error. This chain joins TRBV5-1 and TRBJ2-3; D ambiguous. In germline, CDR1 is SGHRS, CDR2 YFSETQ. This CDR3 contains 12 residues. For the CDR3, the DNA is TGTGCCAGCAGCTTAAACACAGATACGCAGTATTTT. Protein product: CASSLNTDTQYF.

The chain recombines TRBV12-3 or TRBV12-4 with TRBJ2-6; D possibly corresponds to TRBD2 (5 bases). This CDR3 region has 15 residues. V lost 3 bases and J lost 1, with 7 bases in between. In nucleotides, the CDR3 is TGTGCCAGCAGTTTCGAGGGTTCTGGGGCCAACGTCCTGACTTTC. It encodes CASSFEGSGANVLTF.

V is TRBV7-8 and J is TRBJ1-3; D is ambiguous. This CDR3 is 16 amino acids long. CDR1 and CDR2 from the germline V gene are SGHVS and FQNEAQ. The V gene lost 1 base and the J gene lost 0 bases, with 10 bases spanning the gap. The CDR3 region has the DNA TGTGCCAGCAGCTTAGTTATTCCGAGCTCTGGAAACACCATATATTTT. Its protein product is CASSLVIPSSGNTIYF. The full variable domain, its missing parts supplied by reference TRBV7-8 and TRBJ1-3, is GAGVSQSPRYKVAKRGQDVALRCDPISGHVSLFWYQQALGQGPEFLTYFQNEAQLDKSGLPSDRFFAERPEGSVSTLKIQRTQQEDSAVYLCASSLVIPSSGNTIYFGEGSWLTVV.

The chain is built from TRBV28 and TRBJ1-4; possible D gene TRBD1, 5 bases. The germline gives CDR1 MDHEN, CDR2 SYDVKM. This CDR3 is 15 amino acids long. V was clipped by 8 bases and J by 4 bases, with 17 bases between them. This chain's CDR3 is CASLGRDGFNEKLFF. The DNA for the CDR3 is TGTGCCAGCCTGGGCAGGGACGGCTTTAATGAAAAACTGTTTTTT.

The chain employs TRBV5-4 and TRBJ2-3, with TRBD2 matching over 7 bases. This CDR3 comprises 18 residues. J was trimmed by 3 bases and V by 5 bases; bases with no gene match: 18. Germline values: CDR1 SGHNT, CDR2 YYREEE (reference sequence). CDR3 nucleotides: TGTGCCAGCAGTCCCATGAGATCGCTTCAGGGAGGGACAGATACGCAGTATTTT. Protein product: CASSPMRSLQGGTDTQYF.

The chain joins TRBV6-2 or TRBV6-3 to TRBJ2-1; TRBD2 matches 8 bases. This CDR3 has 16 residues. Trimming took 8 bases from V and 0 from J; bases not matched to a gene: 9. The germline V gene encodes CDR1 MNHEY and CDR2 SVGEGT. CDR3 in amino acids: CASLDGGGSSYNEQFF. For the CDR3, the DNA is TGTGCCAGCCTGGACGGGGGGGGAAGCTCCTACAATGAGCAGTTCTTC.

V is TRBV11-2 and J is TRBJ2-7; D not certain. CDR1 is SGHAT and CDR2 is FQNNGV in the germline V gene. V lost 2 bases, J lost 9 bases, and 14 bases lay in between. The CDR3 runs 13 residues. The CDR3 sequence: CASSLTEAYSQYF. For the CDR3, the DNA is TGTGCCAGCAGCTTAACGGAAGCTTATTCGCAGTACTTC.